This TCR beta chain was profiled in a study of blood T cell repertoires in COVID-19. The overall study: The United States, Italy and Spain provided the acute and convalescent COVID-19 samples.

Germline CDR1 GTSNPN, CDR2 SVGIG (reference sequence). The CDR3 is made up of 14 amino acids. V dropped 0 bases and J dropped 6 bases, with 12 bases sitting between them. This table comes from immunoSEQ multiplex PCR, and its TCRdb copy is limited to in-frame clones, with some not included. The table shows 85,000 to 100,000 clones, with approximately 85% occurring only once. The genes are TRBV30 and TRBJ1-5; D is perhaps TRBD1 (5 bases). The TCR comes from a man in his fifties or sixties with acute or convalescent COVID-19. Material for sequencing was peripheral blood. The CDR3, as DNA: TGTGCCTGGAGTGTAGGGGTTTTTAGTCAGCCCCAGCATTTT. Its protein is CAWSVGVFSQPQHF. Filled out from reference TRBV30 and TRBJ1-5, the complete variable domain reads SQTIHQWPATLVQPVGSPLSLECTVEGTSNPNLYWYRQAAGRGLQLLFYSVGIGQISSEVPQNLSASRPQDRQFILSSKKLLLSDSGFYLCAWSVGVFSQPQHFGDGTRLSIL.